This T cell receptor (beta chain) derives from a study of blood T cell repertoires in COVID-19. About the study: Donors in the United States, Italy and Spain gave samples during acute or convalescent COVID-19. PBMCs, B-cell-depleted T cells, or T cells provided the cDNA or gDNA that made up the material.

The V end lost 4 bases, the J end lost 5 bases, and 15 bases lay between the germline ends. This CDR3 contains 15 residues. The germline gives CDR1 MDHEN, CDR2 SYDVKM. Assay used: immunoSEQ multiplex PCR; TCRdb lists only in-frame clones, some missing. The repertoire holds 300,000 to 400,000 clones, with roughly 90% as singletons. The clonotype comes from a woman in her 70s with COVID-19, enrolled during active disease. Sequencing was carried out using peripheral blood. The V and J genes are TRBV28 and TRBJ1-5; tentatively, D is TRBD1 (6 bases). The CDR3 nucleotides read TGTGCCAGCAGTTCACAGGGAGTGAGGGATCAGCCCCAGCATTTT. Protein sequence: CASSSQGVRDQPQHF.